One T cell receptor beta chain is described in this entry. This sample was taken from a study of CXCR3-negative and CXCR3-positive naive CD8 T cells. Through 5' RACE with UMI labels, the TRB cDNA libraries were prepared. One entry per CDR3 protein, without DNA, is what TCRdb gives after re-calling the 5' RACE reads. The sample totals roughly 50,000 distinct CDR3 sequences. The CDR3 covers 13 residues. CDR1 is SGHRS and CDR2 is YFSETQ in the germline V gene. The clonotype was recovered from a human donor in good health. Some clones in this sample may be carry-over from other donors' samples. The material sequenced was memory CD8+ T cells from blood. The rearrangement uses TRBV5-1 and TRBJ2-5. This CDR3 is CASSLLGLETQYF.